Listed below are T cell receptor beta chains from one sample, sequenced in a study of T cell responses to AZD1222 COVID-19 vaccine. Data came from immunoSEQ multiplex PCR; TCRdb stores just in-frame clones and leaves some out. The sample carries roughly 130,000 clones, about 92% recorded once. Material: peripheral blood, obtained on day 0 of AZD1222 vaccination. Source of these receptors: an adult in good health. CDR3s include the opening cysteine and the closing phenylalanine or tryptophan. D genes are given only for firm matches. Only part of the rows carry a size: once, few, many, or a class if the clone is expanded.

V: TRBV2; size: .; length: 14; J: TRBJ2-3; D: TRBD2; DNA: TGTGCCAGCAAAGCGGGGACTAGCACAGATACGCAGTATTTT; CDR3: CASKAGTSTDTQYF
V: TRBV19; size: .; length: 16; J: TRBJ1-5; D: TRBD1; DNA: TGTGCCAGTAGCCCCTTTGCCGGACAGGGCGATCAGCCCCAGCATTTT; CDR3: CASSPFAGQGDQPQHF
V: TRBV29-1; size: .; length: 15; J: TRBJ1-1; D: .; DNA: TGCAGCGTGGTTGTTATCGCAACCCTAAACACTGAAGCTTTCTTT; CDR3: CSVVVIATLNTEAFF
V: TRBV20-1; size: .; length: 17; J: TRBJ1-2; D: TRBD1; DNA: TGCAGTGCTAGTCGCGGTATATCCGCAGGGGGCAACTATGGCTACACCTTC; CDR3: CSASRGISAGGNYGYTF
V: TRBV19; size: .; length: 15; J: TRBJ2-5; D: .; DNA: TGTGCCAGTAGTATAGGGAGTTTGCAGGTCGAGACCCAGTACTTC; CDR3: CASSIGSLQVETQYF
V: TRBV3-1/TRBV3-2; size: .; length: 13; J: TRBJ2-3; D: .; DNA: TGTGCCAGCAGCTCGCCACCTCAAGATACGCAGTATTTT; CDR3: CASSSPPQDTQYF
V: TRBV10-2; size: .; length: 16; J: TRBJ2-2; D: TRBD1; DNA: TGCGCCAGCAAAGGTTTTGGGACAGGGGGTTCCGGGGAGCTGTTTTTT; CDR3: CASKGFGTGGSGELFF
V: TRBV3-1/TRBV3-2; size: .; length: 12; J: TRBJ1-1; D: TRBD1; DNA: TGTGCCAGTAAGGGGGCTGACACTGAAGCTTTCTTT; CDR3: CASKGADTEAFF
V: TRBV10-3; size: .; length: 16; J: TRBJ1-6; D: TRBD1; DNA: TGTGCCATCAGTGAGTCGAGGGACAGGGGGGGTTCACCCCTCCACTTT; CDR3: CAISESRDRGGSPLHF
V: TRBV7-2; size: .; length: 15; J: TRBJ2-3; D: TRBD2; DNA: TGTGCCAGCAGCTTAGGGGCGGGGGGCCCTAATACGCAGTATTTT; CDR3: CASSLGAGGPNTQYF
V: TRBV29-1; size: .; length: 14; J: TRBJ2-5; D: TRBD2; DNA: TGCAGCGTTGTCCCAGCGGGGGAACAAGAGACCCAGTACTTC; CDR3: CSVVPAGEQETQYF
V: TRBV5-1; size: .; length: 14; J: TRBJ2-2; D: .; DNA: TGCGCCAGCAGCAGCGGACTTAACACCGGGGAGCTGTTTTTT; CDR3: CASSSGLNTGELFF
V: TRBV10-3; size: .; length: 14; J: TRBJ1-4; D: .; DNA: TGTGCCATCAGTGGAAGCAGGGAAGCGGAAAAACTGTTTTTT; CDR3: CAISGSREAEKLFF
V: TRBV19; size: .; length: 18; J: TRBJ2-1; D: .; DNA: TGTGCCAGTAGTATGAAGCGTTGGGGGGCTAATTCCTACAATGAGCAGTTCTTC; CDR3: CASSMKRWGANSYNEQFF
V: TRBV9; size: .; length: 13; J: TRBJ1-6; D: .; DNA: TGTGCCAGCAGCGAGCAGCATAATTCACCCCTCCACTTT; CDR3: CASSEQHNSPLHF
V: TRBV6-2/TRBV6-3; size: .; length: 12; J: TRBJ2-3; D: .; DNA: TGTGCCAGCAGCGAACCCACAGATACGCAGTATTTT; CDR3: CASSEPTDTQYF
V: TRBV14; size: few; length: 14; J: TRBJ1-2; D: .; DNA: TGTGCCAGCAGCCAGGACCGAGGGGGCTATGGCTACACCTTC; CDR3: CASSQDRGGYGYTF
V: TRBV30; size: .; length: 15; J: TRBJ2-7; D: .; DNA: TGTGCCTGGAGCGTGAGTGGGGGGTATCCCTACGAGCAGTACTTC; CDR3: CAWSVSGGYPYEQYF
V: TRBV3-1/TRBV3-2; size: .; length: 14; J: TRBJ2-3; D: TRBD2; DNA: TGTGCCAGCAGCCTCACCGAAGCGGGGGATACGCAGTATTTT; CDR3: CASSLTEAGDTQYF
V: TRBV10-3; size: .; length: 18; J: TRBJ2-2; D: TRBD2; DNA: TGTGCCATCAGTCCCGCCGGGACTAGCGGGAAGAACACCGGGGAGCTGTTTTTT; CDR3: CAISPAGTSGKNTGELFF
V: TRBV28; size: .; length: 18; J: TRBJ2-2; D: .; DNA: TGTGCCAGCAGCCTTTACTACCCAGGGACCGTGAGCACCGGGGAGCTGTTTTTT; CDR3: CASSLYYPGTVSTGELFF
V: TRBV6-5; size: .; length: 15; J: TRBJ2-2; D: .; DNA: TGTGCCAGCAGTTACTCGGGGGGAACCACCGGGGAGCTGTTTTTT; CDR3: CASSYSGGTTGELFF
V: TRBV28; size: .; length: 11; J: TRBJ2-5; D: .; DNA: TGTGCCAGCAGTCCCAGGGAGACCCAGTACTTC; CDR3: CASSPRETQYF
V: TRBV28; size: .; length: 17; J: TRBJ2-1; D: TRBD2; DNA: TGTGCCAGCAGTTTATCCCAGCTAGCGGGGGGCCGCAATGAGCAGTTCTTC; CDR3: CASSLSQLAGGRNEQFF
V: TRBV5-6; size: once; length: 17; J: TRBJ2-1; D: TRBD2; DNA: TGTGCCAGCAGCTTGGCTGGTAGCGGGGGGGCGCGCAATGAGCAGTTCTTC; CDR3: CASSLAGSGGARNEQFF
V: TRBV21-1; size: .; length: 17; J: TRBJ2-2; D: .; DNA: TGTGCCAGCAGCAAGATCGCAGGGGTTGAAGGGACCGGGGAGCTGTTTTTT; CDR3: CASSKIAGVEGTGELFF
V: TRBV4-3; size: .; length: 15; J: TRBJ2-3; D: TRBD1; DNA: TGCGCCAGCAGCCAGACAGGGGCTTACACAGATACGCAGTATTTT; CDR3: CASSQTGAYTDTQYF
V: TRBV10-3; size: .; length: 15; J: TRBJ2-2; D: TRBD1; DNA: TGTGCCATCAGTGGGGGACAGGGGGCTTCCGGGGAGCTGTTTTTT; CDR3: CAISGGQGASGELFF
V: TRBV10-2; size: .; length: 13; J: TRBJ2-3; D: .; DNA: TGCGCCAGCAGTTTAGGGGCGGCAGATACGCAGTATTTT; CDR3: CASSLGAADTQYF
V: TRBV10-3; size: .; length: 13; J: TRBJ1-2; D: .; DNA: TGTGCCATCAGTGAGTCGTGGGCAGATGGCTACACCTTC; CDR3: CAISESWADGYTF
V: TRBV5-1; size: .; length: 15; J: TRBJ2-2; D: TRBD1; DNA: TGCGCCAGCAGCTTACGGACAGGGAGCACCGGGGAGCTGTTTTTT; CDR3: CASSLRTGSTGELFF
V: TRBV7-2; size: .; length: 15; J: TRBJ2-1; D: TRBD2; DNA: TGTGCCAGCAGCTTAGCCGGGGGTAGCGGGGGAGGAAAGTTCTTC; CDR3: CASSLAGGSGGGKFF
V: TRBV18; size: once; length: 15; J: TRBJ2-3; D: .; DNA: TGTGCCAGCTCACCACCGTTGGTAGCGTCAGATACGCAGTATTTT; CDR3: CASSPPLVASDTQYF
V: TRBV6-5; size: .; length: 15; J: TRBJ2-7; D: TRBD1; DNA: TGTGCCAGCAGTTCCCGGGACAGGGGGCCCTACGAGCAGTACTTC; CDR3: CASSSRDRGPYEQYF
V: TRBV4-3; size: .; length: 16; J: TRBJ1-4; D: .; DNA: TGCGCCAGCAGCCAAGATCTAACTGCAACTAATGAAAAACTGTTTTTT; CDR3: CASSQDLTATNEKLFF
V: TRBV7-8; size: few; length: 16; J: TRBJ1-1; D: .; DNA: TGTGCCAGCAGCTTAGCCGTAATTGATAGGAACACTGAAGCTTTCTTT; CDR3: CASSLAVIDRNTEAFF
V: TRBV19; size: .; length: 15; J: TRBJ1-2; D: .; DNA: TGTGCCAGTAAGGGTCTAGGTTTCCGGGGCTATGGCTACACCTTC; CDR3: CASKGLGFRGYGYTF
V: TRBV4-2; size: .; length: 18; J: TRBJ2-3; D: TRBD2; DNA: TGTGCCAGCAGCCAAGCCACGACTGGCGGGGGGAGCACAGATACGCAGTATTTT; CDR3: CASSQATTGGGSTDTQYF
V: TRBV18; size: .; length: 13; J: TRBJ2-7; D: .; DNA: TGTGCCAGCTCACCACCGGGTTCCTACGAGCAGTACTTC; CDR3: CASSPPGSYEQYF
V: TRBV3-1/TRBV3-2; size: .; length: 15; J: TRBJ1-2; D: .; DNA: TGTGCCAGCAGCCAAGATCGGGGGCGCTACTATGGCTACACCTTC; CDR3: CASSQDRGRYYGYTF
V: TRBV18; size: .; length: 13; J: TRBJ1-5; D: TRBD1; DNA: TGTGCCAGCTCACCGGGACAGAATCAGCCCCAGCATTTT; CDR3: CASSPGQNQPQHF